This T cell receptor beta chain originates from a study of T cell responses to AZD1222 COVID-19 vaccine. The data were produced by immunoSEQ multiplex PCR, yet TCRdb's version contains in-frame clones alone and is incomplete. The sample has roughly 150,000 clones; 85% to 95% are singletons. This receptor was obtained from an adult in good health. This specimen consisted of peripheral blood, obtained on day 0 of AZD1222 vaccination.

The CDR3 region is CASSSPSGTIYNEQFF. CDR3 sequence (DNA): TGTGCCAGTAGTTCGCCTAGCGGAACTATCTACAATGAGCAGTTCTTC. The chain carries TRBV19 and TRBJ2-1; 7 positions match TRBD2. J was trimmed by 3 bases and V by 5 bases; bases with no gene match: 10. CDR1 and CDR2 from the germline V gene are LNHDA and SQIVND (reference sequence). This CDR3 is built from 16 residues.